This T cell receptor beta chain is drawn from a study of T-cell reconstitution after alpha-beta-depleted transplantation in children. The library targeted TCRbeta and was prepared with unique molecular identifiers. A single record per CDR3 protein comes from TCRdb applying MiXCR to the PCR reads. Seen here are about 120,000 distinct CDR3 sequences, 20% to 25% observed once, and the top ten hold about 10%. Trimming took off 5 bases at V and 2 bases at J, with 17 bases between the two ends. This CDR3 spans 16 amino acids. The receptor was derived from a male patient between 2 and 10 years old who had a stem cell transplant for chronic granulomatous disease, so the T cells may come from the graft donor. The input for sequencing was PBMCs, mostly from graft donor cells, taken 180 days after TCRalphabeta/CD19-depleted stem cell transplant. The rearrangement uses TRBV12-3 or TRBV12-4 and TRBJ2-3; D may be TRBD1 (6 bases). CDR3 nucleotides: TGTGCCAGCAGTCAGCAGACAGGCAGGATCACAGATACGCAGTATTTT. Protein product: CASSQQTGRITDTQYF.